The clone carrying this T cell receptor beta chain appeared a few times. Its antigen is currently unknown. This entry belongs to a study of T-cell reconstitution after alpha-beta-depleted transplantation in children. Findings and limits, study-wide: In patients about two months after transplant, alpha-beta T cells reportedly arose from several hundred expanded graft clones.

It was with unique molecular identifiers that the TCRbeta library was prepared. Each CDR3 protein is one row after TCRdb ran MiXCR on the PCR reads. The sample shows some 200,000 distinct CDR3 sequences, 7% to 9% of them seen only once. Per germline, CDR1 SGHVS and CDR2 FQNEAQ. Trimming left V 5 bases short and J 1 base short, with 11 bases between. The CDR3 runs 15 residues. The rearrangement links TRBV7-8 to TRBJ2-2; D call uncertain. The sequence was obtained from a male patient under 10 years old who had a stem cell transplant for acute myeloid leukemia, so the T cells may come from the graft donor. The sequences come from PBMCs, mostly from graft donor cells, collected 360 days after TCRalphabeta/CD19-depleted stem cell transplant. The CDR3 DNA reads TGTGCCAGCAGCCCCGGCTATATGAACACCGGGGAGCTGTTTTTT. This gives the protein CASSPGYMNTGELFF. The variable domain in full, completed from reference TRBV7-8 and TRBJ2-2, reads GAGVSQSPRYKVAKRGQDVALRCDPISGHVSLFWYQQALGQGPEFLTYFQNEAQLDKSGLPSDRFFAERPEGSVSTLKIQRTQQEDSAVYLCASSPGYMNTGELFFGEGSRLTVL.